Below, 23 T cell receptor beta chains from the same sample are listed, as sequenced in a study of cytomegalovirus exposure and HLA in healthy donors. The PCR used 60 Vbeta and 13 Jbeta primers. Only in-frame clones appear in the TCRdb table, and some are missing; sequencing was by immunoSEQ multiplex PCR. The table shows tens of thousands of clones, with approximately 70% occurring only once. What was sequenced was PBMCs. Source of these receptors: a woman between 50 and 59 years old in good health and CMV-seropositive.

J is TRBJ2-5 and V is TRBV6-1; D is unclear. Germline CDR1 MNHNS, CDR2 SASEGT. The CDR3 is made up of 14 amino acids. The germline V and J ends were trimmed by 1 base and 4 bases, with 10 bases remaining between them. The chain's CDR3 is CASSEVGTGETQYF. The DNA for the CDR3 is TGTGCCAGCAGTGAAGTAGGAACGGGAGAGACCCAGTACTTC.

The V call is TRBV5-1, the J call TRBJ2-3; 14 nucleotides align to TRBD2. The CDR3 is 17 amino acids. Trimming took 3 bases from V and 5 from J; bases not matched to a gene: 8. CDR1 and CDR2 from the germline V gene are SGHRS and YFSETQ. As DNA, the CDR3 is TGCGCCAGCAGCTACCCGGGACTAGCGGGAGATCAAGATACGCAGTATTTT. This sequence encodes CASSYPGLAGDQDTQYF.

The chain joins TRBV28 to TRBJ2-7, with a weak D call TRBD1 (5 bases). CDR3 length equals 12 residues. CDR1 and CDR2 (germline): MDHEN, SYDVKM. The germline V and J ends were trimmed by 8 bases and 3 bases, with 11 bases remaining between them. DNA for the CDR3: TGTGCCAGCGGGGCGACGGGCTACGAGCAGTACTTC. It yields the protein CASGATGYEQYF.

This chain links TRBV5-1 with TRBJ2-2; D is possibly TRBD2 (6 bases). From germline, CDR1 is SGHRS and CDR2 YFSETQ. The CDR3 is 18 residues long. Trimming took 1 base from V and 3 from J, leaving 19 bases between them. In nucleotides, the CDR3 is TGCGCCAGCAGCTTGTTTTCTTCCGGCGGGACTCACACCGGGGAGCTGTTTTTT. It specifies CASSLFSSGGTHTGELFF.

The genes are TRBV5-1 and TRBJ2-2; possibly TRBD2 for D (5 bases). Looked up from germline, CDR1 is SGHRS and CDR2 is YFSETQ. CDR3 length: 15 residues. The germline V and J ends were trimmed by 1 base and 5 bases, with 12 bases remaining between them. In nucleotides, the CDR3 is TGCGCCAGCAGCTTGACTAGGTTGGGGACCGGGGAGCTGTTTTTT. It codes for CASSLTRLGTGELFF.

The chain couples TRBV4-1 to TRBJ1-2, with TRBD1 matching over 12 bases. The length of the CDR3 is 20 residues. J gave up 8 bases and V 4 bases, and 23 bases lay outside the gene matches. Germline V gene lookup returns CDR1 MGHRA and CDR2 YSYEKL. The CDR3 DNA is TGCGCCAGCAGCCTCCAATTTCCCTGGGACAGGGGGCTTAAGGATCGGGGCTACACCTTC. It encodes CASSLQFPWDRGLKDRGYTF.

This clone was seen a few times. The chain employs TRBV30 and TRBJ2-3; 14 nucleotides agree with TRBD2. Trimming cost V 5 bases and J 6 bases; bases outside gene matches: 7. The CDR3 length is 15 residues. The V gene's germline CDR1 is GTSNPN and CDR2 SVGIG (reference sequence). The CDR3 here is CAWQGTSGSLDTQYF. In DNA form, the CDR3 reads TGTGCCTGGCAAGGGACTAGCGGGAGTCTGGATACGCAGTATTTT.

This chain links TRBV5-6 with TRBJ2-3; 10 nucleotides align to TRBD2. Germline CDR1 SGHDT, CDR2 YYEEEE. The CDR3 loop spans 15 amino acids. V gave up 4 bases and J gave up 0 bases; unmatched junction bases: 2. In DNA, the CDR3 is TGTGCCAGCAGCCTGACTAGCGGGAGCACAGATACGCAGTATTTT. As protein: CASSLTSGSTDTQYF.

CDR3 nucleotides: TGTGCCAGCAGCCCCGGCTACAGGCAGGACGAGCAGTACTTC. The encoded protein is CASSPGYRQDEQYF. J is TRBJ2-7 and V is TRBV7-9, with a weak D call TRBD1 (5 bases). The CDR3 consists of 14 residues. Deletions cut 5 bases from V and 5 bases from J, with 16 bases between. Germline CDR1 and CDR2: SEHNR and FQNEAQ (reference sequence).

The DNA of the CDR3 is TGTGCCAGCTCGGAAGGGGGCGCGAACACCGGGGAGCTGTTTTTT. Its protein product is CASSEGGANTGELFF. The chain couples TRBV27 to TRBJ2-2; 7 nucleotides align to TRBD1. The V gene's germline CDR1 is MNHEY and CDR2 SMNVEV (reference sequence). The V segment lost 8 bases and the J segment 0 bases; nucleotides outside the gene matches: 6. CDR3 length: 15 amino acids.

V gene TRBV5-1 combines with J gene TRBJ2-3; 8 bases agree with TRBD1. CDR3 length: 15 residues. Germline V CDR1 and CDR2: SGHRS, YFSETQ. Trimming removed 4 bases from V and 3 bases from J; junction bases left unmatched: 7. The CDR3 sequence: CASSLQDRETDTQYF. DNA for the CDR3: TGCGCCAGCAGCCTACAGGACAGGGAAACAGATACGCAGTATTTT.

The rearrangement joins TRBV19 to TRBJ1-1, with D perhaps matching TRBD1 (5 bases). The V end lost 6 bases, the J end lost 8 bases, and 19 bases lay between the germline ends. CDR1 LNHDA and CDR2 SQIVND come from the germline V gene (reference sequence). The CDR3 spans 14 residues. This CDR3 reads CASSTGQTQREAFF. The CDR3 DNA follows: TGTGCCAGTAGCACAGGCCAGACCCAACGCGAAGCTTTCTTT.

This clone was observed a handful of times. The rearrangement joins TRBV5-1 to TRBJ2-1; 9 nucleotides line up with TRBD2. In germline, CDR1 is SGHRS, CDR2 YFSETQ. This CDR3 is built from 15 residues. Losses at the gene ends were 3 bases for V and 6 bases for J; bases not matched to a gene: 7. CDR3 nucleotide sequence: TGCGCCAGCAGCTCCCTGGCGGGAGGGCCCAATGAGCAGTTCTTC. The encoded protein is CASSSLAGGPNEQFF.

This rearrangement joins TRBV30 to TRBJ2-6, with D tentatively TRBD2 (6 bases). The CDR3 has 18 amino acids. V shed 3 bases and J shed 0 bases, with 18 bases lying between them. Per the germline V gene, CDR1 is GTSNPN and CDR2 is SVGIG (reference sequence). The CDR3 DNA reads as TGTGCCTGGAGGGGAATGGTCGTGGGGGGCTCTGGGGCCAACGTCCTGACTTTC. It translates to CAWRGMVVGGSGANVLTF.

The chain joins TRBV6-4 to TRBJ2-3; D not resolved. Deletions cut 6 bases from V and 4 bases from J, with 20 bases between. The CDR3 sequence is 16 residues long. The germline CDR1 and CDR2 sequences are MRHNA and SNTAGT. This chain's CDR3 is CASSPHPYRPADTQYF. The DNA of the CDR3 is TGTGCCAGCAGCCCCCACCCGTATCGCCCGGCAGATACGCAGTATTTT.

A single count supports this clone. The CDR3 is CAVADREYQPQHF. CDR3 coding DNA: TGTGCCGTTGCCGACAGGGAATATCAGCCCCAGCATTTT. The chain combines TRBV19 with TRBJ1-5, with 7 bases matching TRBD1. The J segment lost 5 bases and the V segment lost 11 bases, leaving 9 bases of the junction unmatched. Germline values: CDR1 LNHDA, CDR2 SQIVND (reference sequence). The length of the CDR3 is 13 residues.

In DNA, the CDR3 is TGTGCCAGCCTAAAGATAACTGAAGCTTTCTTT. This codes for CASLKITEAFF. This chain joins TRBV11-2 and TRBJ1-1; no clear D gene. This CDR3 has 11 residues. Per germline, CDR1 SGHAT and CDR2 FQNNGV. Trimming took 8 bases from V and 5 from J, leaving 9 bases between them.

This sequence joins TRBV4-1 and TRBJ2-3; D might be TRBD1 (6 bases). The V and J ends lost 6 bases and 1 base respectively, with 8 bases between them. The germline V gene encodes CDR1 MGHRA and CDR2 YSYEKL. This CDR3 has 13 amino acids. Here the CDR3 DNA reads TGCGCCAGCAGGGGGGCGGGCACAGATACGCAGTATTTT. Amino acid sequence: CASRGAGTDTQYF.

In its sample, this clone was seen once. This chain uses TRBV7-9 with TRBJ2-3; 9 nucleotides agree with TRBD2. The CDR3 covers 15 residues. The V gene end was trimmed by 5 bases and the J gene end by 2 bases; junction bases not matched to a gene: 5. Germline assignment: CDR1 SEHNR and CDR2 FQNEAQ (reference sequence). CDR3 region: CASSTLAGVTDTQYF. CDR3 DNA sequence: TGTGCCAGCAGCACATTAGCGGGAGTCACAGATACGCAGTATTTT.

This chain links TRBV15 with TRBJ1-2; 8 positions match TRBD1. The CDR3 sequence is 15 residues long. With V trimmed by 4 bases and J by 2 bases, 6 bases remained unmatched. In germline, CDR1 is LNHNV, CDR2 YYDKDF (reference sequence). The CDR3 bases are TGTGCCACCAGCACCGGACAGGGCCGAAACTATGGCTACACCTTC. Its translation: CATSTGQGRNYGYTF.

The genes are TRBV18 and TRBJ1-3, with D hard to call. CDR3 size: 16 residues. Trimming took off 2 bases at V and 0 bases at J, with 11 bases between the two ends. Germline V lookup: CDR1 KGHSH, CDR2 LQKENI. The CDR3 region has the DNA TGTGCCAGCTCACCAAACGGTCGCGGCTCTGGAAACACCATATATTTT. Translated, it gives CASSPNGRGSGNTIYF.

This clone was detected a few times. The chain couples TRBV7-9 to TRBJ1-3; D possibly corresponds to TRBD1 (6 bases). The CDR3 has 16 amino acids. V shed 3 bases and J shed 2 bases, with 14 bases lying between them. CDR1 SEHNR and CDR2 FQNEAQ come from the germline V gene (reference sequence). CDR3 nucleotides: TGTGCCAGCAGCTTGACCGGACAGCTAGCTGGAAACACCATATATTTT. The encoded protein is CASSLTGQLAGNTIYF.

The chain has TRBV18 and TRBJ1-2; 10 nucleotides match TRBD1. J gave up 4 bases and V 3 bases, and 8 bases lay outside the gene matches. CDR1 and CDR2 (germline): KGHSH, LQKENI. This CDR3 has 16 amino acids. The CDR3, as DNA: TGTGCCAGCTCACCCTCCGGACAGGGGGTCATCTATGGCTACACCTTC. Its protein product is CASSPSGQGVIYGYTF.